This passage covers 6 T cell receptor beta chains from one sample sequenced in a study of T cell responses to AZD1222 COVID-19 vaccine. The repertoire was sequenced with immunoSEQ multiplex PCR; TCRdb's copy has only in-frame clones and lacks some. Among fewer than 75,000 clones listed, about 93% were seen once. Source: peripheral blood, taken 28 days after the second dose of the MenACWY control vaccine. The receptor source for this set is an adult who received the MenACWY meningococcal vaccine as a control.

The chain joins TRBV7-6 to TRBJ1-4; 7 nucleotides align to TRBD1. The CDR3 is 15 amino acids. Germline CDR1 is SGHVS and CDR2 is FNYEAQ. J lost 3 bases, V lost 5 bases, and 6 bases had no gene match. CDR3 residues: CASSRRQGSNEKLFF. The CDR3 DNA reads TGTGCCAGCAGCCGGCGACAGGGCTCTAATGAAAAACTGTTTTTT.

The chain is built from TRBV5-1 and TRBJ1-1, with no clear D. The germline V and J ends were trimmed by 2 bases and 6 bases, with 11 bases remaining between them. This CDR3 region has 13 residues. In germline, CDR1 is SGHRS, CDR2 YFSETQ. Here the CDR3 reads CASSFQERAEAFF. CDR3 coding DNA: TGCGCCAGCAGCTTCCAGGAGAGGGCTGAAGCTTTCTTT.

The chain has TRBV29-1 and TRBJ1-1, with D uncertain. Trimming stripped 3 bases from V and 0 bases from J, with 14 bases between. Germline loops: CDR1 SQVTM, CDR2 ANQGSEA. This CDR3 comprises 15 residues. The CDR3 nucleotides are TGCAGCGTTGAGAGCCGGGTCCAAATGAACACTGAAGCTTTCTTT. Its translation: CSVESRVQMNTEAFF.

J is TRBJ1-2 and V is TRBV5-8, with 12 bases aligning to TRBD1. Looked up from germline, CDR1 is SGHTS and CDR2 is YDEGEE. The CDR3 runs to 17 residues. The junction had 9 bases not matched to a gene; V was cut back by 0 bases and J by 6 bases. The CDR3 region has the DNA TGTGCCAGCAGCTTGGGGATGTTTGGGACAGGGGGCGATGGCTACACCTTC. It codes for CASSLGMFGTGGDGYTF.

The V and J genes are TRBV7-2 and TRBJ1-1; D possibly corresponds to TRBD1 (6 bases). This CDR3 is 15 amino acids long. The V end was cut by 5 bases, the J end by 4 bases, with 17 bases between. Germline V gene sequence: CDR1 SGHTA, CDR2 FQGNSA. The CDR3 loop is CASSARGALATEAFF. Here the CDR3 DNA reads TGTGCCAGCAGCGCGAGGGGGGCCTTGGCCACTGAAGCTTTCTTT.

The gene calls are TRBV2 and TRBJ2-5; D may be TRBD2 (6 bases). The V end lost 6 bases, the J end lost 5 bases, and 19 bases lay between the germline ends. This CDR3 is 15 amino acids long. CDR1 and CDR2 (germline): SNHLY, FYNNEI. This CDR3 is CASRVGTSTGETQYF. CDR3 DNA sequence: TGTGCCAGCAGGGTTGGGACTTCCACTGGGGAGACCCAGTACTTC.